The T cell receptor (beta chain) described here comes from a study of post-analysis software for immune sequencing data. Findings of the study overall: Five or six TRBV segments were more frequent in patients than controls; TRBV5-6, TRBV5-1 and TRBV20-1 belonged to this group.

As for this clonotype: Its antigen is not known.

Tagging with unique molecular identifiers was a feature of the TCR beta cDNA libraries. MiXCR was run by TCRdb on the PCR reads, yielding one entry per CDR3 protein. This table has approximately 460,000 distinct CDR3 sequences, approximately 45% appearing once. The CDR3 length is 17 residues. In germline, CDR1 is SGHAT, CDR2 FQNNGV. Trimming removed 4 bases from V and 0 bases from J; junction bases left unmatched: 10. The V gene is TRBV11-2, the J gene TRBJ2-3; 7 bases match TRBD2. Sequencing input: blood. This clonotype originated in a girl aged 10 to 17 with multiple sclerosis. The CDR3 protein is CASSSGTTLYSTDTQYF. Written as DNA, the CDR3 is TGTGCCAGCAGCTCCGGGACTACCTTATATAGCACAGATACGCAGTATTTT.